Listed below are T cell receptor beta chains from one sample, sequenced in a study of blood T cell repertoires in COVID-19. Some clones are missing from TCRdb's copy, which holds only in-frame ones; the method was immunoSEQ multiplex PCR. Of 350,000 to 500,000 clones listed, approximately 90% are singletons. Sequences were obtained from PBMCs or T cells enriched from blood (not recorded which). These receptors came from a woman between 18 and 30 years old who had been exposed to COVID-19. Each CDR3 is given with its conserved first and last residue. A D gene is named only where the DNA matches it firmly. Clone sizes are given selectively: once, few, many, or a class where the clone is expanded.

d_call: .; clone_size: .; v_call: TRBV11-3; j_call: TRBJ1-1; cdr3_nt: TGTGCCAGCAGCTCCAACTCAGCGCGGGCTTTCTTT; cdr3_aa: CASSSNSARAFF
d_call: TRBD2; clone_size: .; v_call: TRBV5-6; j_call: TRBJ2-7; cdr3_nt: TGTGCCAGCAGCCTTGGGACTAGTCCCTCCTACGAGCAGTACTTC; cdr3_aa: CASSLGTSPSYEQYF
d_call: .; clone_size: .; v_call: TRBV27; j_call: TRBJ2-1; cdr3_nt: TGTGCCAGCATGCCTCGGGATTTAACTCTGGATGAGCAGTTCTTC; cdr3_aa: CASMPRDLTLDEQFF
d_call: TRBD1; clone_size: few; v_call: TRBV6-5; j_call: TRBJ1-2; cdr3_nt: TGTGCCAGCAGGGTAGGAACAGGGGAAGATGGCTACACCTTC; cdr3_aa: CASRVGTGEDGYTF
d_call: .; clone_size: .; v_call: TRBV9; j_call: TRBJ1-2; cdr3_nt: TGTGCCAGCAGCGTAGACAATTCCGCCTATGGCTACACCTTC; cdr3_aa: CASSVDNSAYGYTF
d_call: TRBD1; clone_size: .; v_call: TRBV5-1; j_call: TRBJ2-1; cdr3_nt: TGCGCCAGCAGCTTGAAAGGGCAGGGGGCCTACAATGAGCAGTTCTTC; cdr3_aa: CASSLKGQGAYNEQFF
d_call: TRBD2; clone_size: .; v_call: TRBV18; j_call: TRBJ2-2; cdr3_nt: TGTGCCAGCTCATTCACCCAAGCGGGAGGGAACACCGGGGAGCTGTTTTTT; cdr3_aa: CASSFTQAGGNTGELFF
d_call: .; clone_size: .; v_call: TRBV5-1; j_call: TRBJ1-2; cdr3_nt: TGCGCCAGCAGCTTGGGGGGCGGATATGGCTACACCTTC; cdr3_aa: CASSLGGGYGYTF
d_call: .; clone_size: .; v_call: TRBV2; j_call: TRBJ2-1; cdr3_nt: TGTGCCAGCAGTGAAGCCCGCCAGGCTGAGGAGCAGTTCTTC; cdr3_aa: CASSEARQAEEQFF
d_call: TRBD1; clone_size: .; v_call: TRBV6-2/TRBV6-3; j_call: TRBJ2-3; cdr3_nt: TGTGCCAGCAGTTACAGACAGGGAGGCACAGATACGCAGTATTTT; cdr3_aa: CASSYRQGGTDTQYF
d_call: TRBD1; clone_size: few; v_call: TRBV11-2; j_call: TRBJ2-7; cdr3_nt: TGTGCCAGCAGCTTAGGGGCAGGGGGCTACGAGCAGTACTTC; cdr3_aa: CASSLGAGGYEQYF
d_call: .; clone_size: .; v_call: TRBV4-2; j_call: TRBJ1-6; cdr3_nt: TGTGCCAGCAGCCAAGACTATTCACCCCTCCACTTT; cdr3_aa: CASSQDYSPLHF
d_call: .; clone_size: .; v_call: TRBV6-5; j_call: TRBJ2-7; cdr3_nt: TGTGCCAGCACCCCAGGACAGTACTCCTACGAGCAGTACTTC; cdr3_aa: CASTPGQYSYEQYF
d_call: .; clone_size: .; v_call: TRBV28; j_call: TRBJ2-5; cdr3_nt: TGTGCCAGCAGTTTATTAAGGGGGGGAGAGACCCAGTACTTC; cdr3_aa: CASSLLRGGETQYF
d_call: .; clone_size: .; v_call: TRBV5-6; j_call: TRBJ1-2; cdr3_nt: TGTGCCTCCCTAGGCCCGAACTATGGCTACACCTTC; cdr3_aa: CASLGPNYGYTF
d_call: .; clone_size: .; v_call: TRBV5-1; j_call: TRBJ2-7; cdr3_nt: TGCGCCAGCAGCCCGAGGACAGAGACCTACGAGCAGTACTTC; cdr3_aa: CASSPRTETYEQYF
d_call: TRBD1; clone_size: .; v_call: TRBV28; j_call: TRBJ2-2; cdr3_nt: TGTGCCAGCAGACCGAGCTCCGGACAGGGAAACACCGGGGAGCTGTTTTTT; cdr3_aa: CASRPSSGQGNTGELFF
d_call: .; clone_size: .; v_call: TRBV7-8; j_call: TRBJ1-1; cdr3_nt: TGTGCCAGCAGCTTCGGACGGAGGCTTGAAGCTTTCTTT; cdr3_aa: CASSFGRRLEAFF
d_call: TRBD1; clone_size: .; v_call: TRBV19; j_call: TRBJ1-4; cdr3_nt: TGTGCCAGTAGTCCCGGGACAGCTTTTGAAAAACTGTTTTTT; cdr3_aa: CASSPGTAFEKLFF
d_call: .; clone_size: .; v_call: TRBV28; j_call: TRBJ2-1; cdr3_nt: TGTGCCATCAGTAGCGGATTGAGCTCCTACAATGAGCAGTTCTTC; cdr3_aa: CAISSGLSSYNEQFF
d_call: .; clone_size: .; v_call: TRBV24-1; j_call: TRBJ1-5; cdr3_nt: TGTGCCACCAGTCTTCAGGGGATGGTTCAGCCCCAGCATTTT; cdr3_aa: CATSLQGMVQPQHF
d_call: .; clone_size: .; v_call: TRBV7-3; j_call: TRBJ2-3; cdr3_nt: TGTGCCAGCAGCCCCGGCCCTAGCGAAACTAGCACAGATACGCAGTATTTT; cdr3_aa: CASSPGPSETSTDTQYF
d_call: .; clone_size: .; v_call: TRBV5-4; j_call: TRBJ2-3; cdr3_nt: TGTGCCAGCAGCTTGGGGGGGACTAGCACAGATACGCAGTATTTT; cdr3_aa: CASSLGGTSTDTQYF
d_call: TRBD1; clone_size: .; v_call: TRBV7-9; j_call: TRBJ2-7; cdr3_nt: TGTGCCAGCAGCCCCCGGACAGGGAGGCTCTACGAGCAGTACTTC; cdr3_aa: CASSPRTGRLYEQYF
d_call: .; clone_size: .; v_call: TRBV6-5; j_call: TRBJ1-5; cdr3_nt: TGTGCCAGCAGTTACGAGCAGGGGTATAGCCCCCAGCATTTT; cdr3_aa: CASSYEQGYSPQHF
d_call: TRBD1; clone_size: .; v_call: TRBV2; j_call: TRBJ2-6; cdr3_nt: TGTGCCAGCTGGGACAGCGGATACTCTGGGGCCAACGTCCTGACTTTC; cdr3_aa: CASWDSGYSGANVLTF
d_call: .; clone_size: .; v_call: TRBV7-6; j_call: TRBJ2-1; cdr3_nt: TGTGCCAGCAGCCCCGGGACTGCTGGGGCCGATGAGCAGTTCTTC; cdr3_aa: CASSPGTAGADEQFF
d_call: TRBD2; clone_size: .; v_call: TRBV5-5; j_call: TRBJ2-7; cdr3_nt: TGTGCCAGCAGCTTGGTGGGGGAGGGCGAGCAGTACTTC; cdr3_aa: CASSLVGEGEQYF
d_call: TRBD2; clone_size: .; v_call: TRBV27; j_call: TRBJ2-7; cdr3_nt: TGTGCCAGCAGTTTTCTAGCGGAACCGGAGCAGTACTTC; cdr3_aa: CASSFLAEPEQYF
d_call: TRBD1; clone_size: once; v_call: TRBV10-3; j_call: TRBJ2-1; cdr3_nt: TGTGCCATCAACAATCGCGGGACAGGGGGCAATGAGCAGTTCTTC; cdr3_aa: CAINNRGTGGNEQFF
d_call: .; clone_size: .; v_call: TRBV30; j_call: TRBJ1-2; cdr3_nt: TGTGCCTGGAGCGAGAGGATAGGCTATGGCTACACCTTC; cdr3_aa: CAWSERIGYGYTF
d_call: TRBD2; clone_size: .; v_call: TRBV7-8; j_call: TRBJ2-7; cdr3_nt: TGTGCCAGCAGCCCCTCATGGGGGGGGTCCTACGAGCAGTACTTC; cdr3_aa: CASSPSWGGSYEQYF
d_call: TRBD2; clone_size: .; v_call: TRBV29-1; j_call: TRBJ2-2; cdr3_nt: TGCAGCGTTGTAATTCGGGTAGCGGGGGGCACCGGGGAGCTGTTTTTT; cdr3_aa: CSVVIRVAGGTGELFF
d_call: .; clone_size: .; v_call: TRBV11-2; j_call: TRBJ1-1; cdr3_nt: TGTGCCAGCAGCCCATACACCCCAAACACTGAAGCTTTCTTT; cdr3_aa: CASSPYTPNTEAFF
d_call: .; clone_size: .; v_call: TRBV30; j_call: TRBJ2-7; cdr3_nt: TGTGCCTGGAGCTCACAGGCGATCACCCCGTACTTC; cdr3_aa: CAWSSQAITPYF
d_call: TRBD1; clone_size: .; v_call: TRBV28; j_call: TRBJ2-7; cdr3_nt: TGTGCCAGCAGTCCCAGGGGGCTAAGTCGGGTCCACGAGCAGTACTTC; cdr3_aa: CASSPRGLSRVHEQYF
d_call: TRBD2; clone_size: once; v_call: TRBV13; j_call: TRBJ2-3; cdr3_nt: TGTGCCAGCAGCTTATTCGTGGGAGGGACCACAGATACGCAGTATTTT; cdr3_aa: CASSLFVGGTTDTQYF
d_call: .; clone_size: .; v_call: TRBV21-1; j_call: TRBJ2-5; cdr3_nt: TGTGCCAGCAGCAAACTAGCGGGGGAAGAGACCCAGTACTTC; cdr3_aa: CASSKLAGEETQYF
d_call: .; clone_size: .; v_call: TRBV12-3/TRBV12-4; j_call: TRBJ2-1; cdr3_nt: TGTGCCAGCAGTTTAGCGCGTTACAATGAGCAGTTCTTC; cdr3_aa: CASSLARYNEQFF
d_call: .; clone_size: .; v_call: TRBV7-8; j_call: TRBJ2-7; cdr3_nt: TGTGCCAGCAGCTTAGCGGGGAGCTCCTACGAGCAGTACTTC; cdr3_aa: CASSLAGSSYEQYF
d_call: .; clone_size: .; v_call: TRBV7-6; j_call: TRBJ2-1; cdr3_nt: TGTGCCAGCAGCTTAGAGGTGGTGGGAGCAGCCTACAATGAGCAGTTCTTC; cdr3_aa: CASSLEVVGAAYNEQFF
d_call: .; clone_size: .; v_call: TRBV28; j_call: TRBJ1-1; cdr3_nt: TGTGCCAGCAGTTTTGGTCGGGGGGGCACTGAAGCTTTCTTT; cdr3_aa: CASSFGRGGTEAFF
d_call: TRBD2; clone_size: .; v_call: TRBV5-6; j_call: TRBJ2-7; cdr3_nt: TGTGCCAGCAGCCTACTCGGAGGGAGGGGAGCGTACGAGCAGTACTTC; cdr3_aa: CASSLLGGRGAYEQYF
d_call: .; clone_size: .; v_call: TRBV4-3; j_call: TRBJ2-1; cdr3_nt: TGCGCCAGCAGCCAAGATTGGGTGGCGGGCTACAATGAGCAGTTCTTC; cdr3_aa: CASSQDWVAGYNEQFF
d_call: .; clone_size: few; v_call: TRBV15; j_call: TRBJ1-4; cdr3_nt: TGTGCCACCAGCCGAACAAAATCCTCGGGAGAAAAACTGTTTTTT; cdr3_aa: CATSRTKSSGEKLFF
d_call: TRBD1; clone_size: .; v_call: TRBV28; j_call: TRBJ1-4; cdr3_nt: TGTGCCAGCAGCCCTAATCGAGCAGGGGGCGGGGAAAAACTGTTTTTT; cdr3_aa: CASSPNRAGGGEKLFF
d_call: .; clone_size: .; v_call: TRBV5-5; j_call: TRBJ2-2; cdr3_nt: TGTGCCAGCAGCTTAGGGGGTCTGGGGATCGGGGAGCTGTTTTTT; cdr3_aa: CASSLGGLGIGELFF
d_call: .; clone_size: .; v_call: TRBV21-1; j_call: TRBJ1-2; cdr3_nt: TGTGCCAGCAGCAGAGGGCCCCGTTGGGGAGGCTACACCTTC; cdr3_aa: CASSRGPRWGGYTF
d_call: .; clone_size: few; v_call: TRBV4-1; j_call: TRBJ1-2; cdr3_nt: TGCGCCAGCAGCCAAGACTCCGGGGGCTATGGCTACACCTTC; cdr3_aa: CASSQDSGGYGYTF
d_call: TRBD1; clone_size: .; v_call: TRBV6-5; j_call: TRBJ1-2; cdr3_nt: TGTGCCAGCAGCCCAGGGGGACTCTATGGCTACACCTTC; cdr3_aa: CASSPGGLYGYTF
d_call: .; clone_size: once; v_call: TRBV13; j_call: TRBJ2-7; cdr3_nt: TGTGCCAGCAGCTCGGCATTGGGGGGTGTTCGCTACGAGCAGTACTTC; cdr3_aa: CASSSALGGVRYEQYF
d_call: .; clone_size: .; v_call: TRBV9; j_call: TRBJ2-7; cdr3_nt: TGTGCCAGCAGCCCCCCCGGGACACTCTCCTACGAGCAGTACTTC; cdr3_aa: CASSPPGTLSYEQYF
d_call: .; clone_size: many; v_call: TRBV2; j_call: TRBJ1-3; cdr3_nt: TGTGCCACTCCGACTGGCCCCATCTCTGGAAACACCATATATTTT; cdr3_aa: CATPTGPISGNTIYF
d_call: TRBD2; clone_size: .; v_call: TRBV5-1; j_call: TRBJ2-1; cdr3_nt: TGCGCCAGCAGCGAGGGACTAGCGGGGTTATACAATGAGCAGTTCTTC; cdr3_aa: CASSEGLAGLYNEQFF